This T cell receptor beta chain derives from a study of shared clonotypes between healthy human individuals. Using immunoSEQ multiplex PCR, the repertoire was profiled, and TCRdb retains in-frame clones only, with some absent. The data show some 1,600,000 clones, under 99% seen once. CDR3 length: 13 amino acids. The germline V gene has CDR1 MNHEY and CDR2 SVGAGI. The germline V and J ends were trimmed by 5 bases and 1 base, with 7 bases remaining between them. The sequence was obtained from a man younger than 40 in good health. The sequencing input was naive CD4+ T cells sorted from blood. Subset specified: CD45RA+ positively selected. V and J are TRBV6-5 and TRBJ2-3; D remains ambiguous. CDR3 bases: TGTGCCAGCAGTCCCCGCGGCACAGATACGCAGTATTTT. This translates into CASSPRGTDTQYF.